Sequencing of this T cell receptor beta chain was carried out in a study of T-cell reconstitution after alpha-beta-depleted transplantation in children. Germline CDR1 is SQVTM and CDR2 is ANQGSEA. CDR3 length: 13 residues. V was cut by 4 bases and J by 5 bases, with 12 bases left in between. The sample holds many counts of this clonotype. Construction of the TCRbeta library involved unique molecular identifiers. TCRdb used MiXCR to reprocess the PCR reads, holding one entry per CDR3 protein. The data hold about 610,000 distinct CDR3 sequences, with about 10% observed a single time. The specimen was PBMCs from the stem cell graft donor, collected from the stem cell graft. The chain carries TRBV29-1 and TRBJ2-1; tentatively, D is TRBD2 (6 bases). This receptor was identified in a human donor who donated a stem cell graft to a child with acute myeloid leukemia. The CDR3 reads CSVGGGTHNEQFF. The CDR3 coding sequence is TGCAGCGTTGGGGGCGGGACCCACAATGAGCAGTTCTTC.